This TCR beta chain was observed in a study of T cells after yellow fever vaccination. About the study: Preparation of fractions with low cell numbers was performed using SMART-Seq v4 Ultra Low Input.

This clonotype was observed many times. The CDR3 is made up of 12 amino acids. Trimming removed 4 bases at V and 0 bases at J, with 3 bases between. CDR1 is SNHLY, CDR2 FYNNEI, per germline. Template-switching 5'RACE yielded the TCR cDNA; a universal primer site and UMIs were added in the process. Using its own MiXCR run on the 5' RACE reads, TCRdb lists one record per CDR3 protein. The sample lists under 550,000 distinct CDR3 sequences, 21% occurring once. The J gene is TRBJ2-5, the V gene TRBV2; D remains unclear. The sequencing used PBMCs, collected more than 20 days after the first yellow fever vaccination. The TCR was taken from a young man who received the YFV17D yellow fever vaccine. Here the CDR3 DNA reads TGTGCCAGCAGTGCGTACCAAGAGACCCAGTACTTC. Translated: CASSAYQETQYF.